Sequencing of this T cell receptor beta chain was carried out in a study of cytomegalovirus exposure and HLA in healthy donors. Study-wide context: An early data release held 75 million to 100 million unique TCRs from HLA-typed donors.

The CDR3 totals 15 residues. Germline V gene sequence: CDR1 WNHNN, CDR2 SYGVQD (reference sequence). V lost 4 bases, J lost 6 bases, and 5 bases stayed unmatched. The PCR had 60 Vbeta and 13 Jbeta primers. Profiling relied on immunoSEQ multiplex PCR, and the TCRdb table lists in-frame clones only, not all of them. Its listing shows some 75,000 clones. General study results and limits: Later analysis suggested most CMV-associated TCR beta chains were HLA-restricted. Researchers had no immune exposure information except CMV serostatus available. The listing of approximately 160 TCR beta chains classed them as cytomegalovirus-associated.

To note about this clone: Its antigen is not known.

This clonotype was sampled from a man aged 40-55 years in good health and CMV-seronegative. V gene TRBV10-1 combines with J gene TRBJ2-2, with 10 bases fitting TRBD2. Sequencing used PBMCs. CDR3 amino acids: CASSVAGGRAGELFF. As DNA, the CDR3 is TGCGCCAGCAGTGTAGCGGGAGGCCGGGCCGGGGAGCTGTTTTTT.